This section outlines one TCR beta chain sequence together with its context. Its specific antigen is unknown. The record has no base qualities; no much larger clone is one base away. Reading from cysteine to phenylalanine, the CDR3 counts 18 amino acids. Only CDR3 DNA remains: 54 bases, in frame from the first base. Blood samples were collected up to 4 times in the first month after transplant and then at least monthly when available. The library was obtained by the immunoSEQ multiplex PCR assay. Adaptive Biotechnologies carried out high-throughput TCR-beta CDR3 sequencing of genomic DNA for most patients. Per the original workflow: TCR sequencing data for around 20 patients were retrieved from Adaptive's ImmunoSEQ software; a few other patients were processed with MiXCR and VDJtools. CDR3 nucleotide sequences shared between donor and recipient were removed because their origin could not be assigned. To count as alloreactive, a clone needed at least 2-fold expansion over unstimulated cells and a minimum CFSE-low frequency of 0.002% (template counts) or 0.001% (read counts). Mappable clones were those detected in sequenced pre-transplant spleen, lymph node, or MLR CFSE-low populations of the donor or recipient. The cumulative frequency of alloreactive clones was calculated as a percentage of all sequences, weighted by copy number. As stored in TCRdb, this immuneACCESS dataset retains in-frame rearrangements with V and J assigned. A fraction of the clones does not appear; measured against another copy, unresolved V genes explain less than half of the discrepancy, and the remainder lacks a known reason. V, J and clone size were drawn from that table, and D and trimming were deduced from the DNA. The table for this sample lists 9,900 or so clones; approximately 92% of them were counted only once. The ten largest account for 3.6% of the sample.

The entry originates in a study of graft-versus-host responses after intestinal transplantation (dated by TCRdb to about 2021). Study-level background: The transplants that recipients received were multivisceral, liver-intestinal, or isolated intestinal. Every recipient was given anti-thymocyte globulin induction, followed by about 3 years of maintenance tacrolimus and steroids. Graft-versus-host and host-versus-graft alloreactive T cell clones were tracked in the graft, circulation and bone marrow after intestinal transplantation using bulk TCR-beta CDR3 sequencing. Alloreactive clones were identified by sequencing pre-transplant mixed lymphocyte reaction products and comparing them with unstimulated pre-transplant donor and recipient T cells. Of the roughly 25 intestinal transplant recipients enrolled in the cohort, one of whom was a retransplant, 3 patients without pretransplant specimens were excluded. A peak of at least 4% donor T cells among recipient peripheral blood mononuclear cells was the definition used for donor T cell macrochimerism. Rather than being sequenced by the commercial service, samples from a few later patients were sequenced in-house on an Illumina MiSeq and processed with MiXCR.

General conclusions and limits of the study: Early after transplant, declines in HvG clones were associated with peak levels of circulating GvH clones. GvH clones were detected in recipient bone marrow, and some appeared earlier in ileal mucosa or blood, consistent with an intestinal mucosal origin. Patients with donor T cell macrochimerism had high GvH to HvG T cell clonal ratios in their allografts. The relatively low number and heterogeneity of intestinal transplant patients limited the conclusions.

The specimen comprised PBMCs, sampled around 43 days after intestinal transplantation. The chain is made from TRBV21-1 and TRBJ2-7; whether TRBD2, the table's D call, matches the DNA was not checked. TRBV21-1 corresponds to a pseudogene. The origin of this receptor is a human patient who received an intestinal transplant, so some T cells may come from the graft donor. CDR3 sequence: CASSKAGTSWTPPYEQYF. DNA sequence: TGTGCCAGCAGCAAAGCCGGGACTAGCTGGACCCCGCCCTACGAGCAGTACTTC.